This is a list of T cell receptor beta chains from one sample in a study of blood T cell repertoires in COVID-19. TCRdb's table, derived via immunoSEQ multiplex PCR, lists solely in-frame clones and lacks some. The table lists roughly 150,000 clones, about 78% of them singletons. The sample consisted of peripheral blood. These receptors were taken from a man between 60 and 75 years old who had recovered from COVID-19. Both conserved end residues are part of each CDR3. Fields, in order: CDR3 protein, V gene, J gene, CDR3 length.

CDR3 protein: CATSREGVATGEQYF
V gene: TRBV15
J gene: TRBJ2-7
CDR3 length: 15

CDR3 protein: CASSPREAGELFF
V gene: TRBV7-3
J gene: TRBJ2-2
CDR3 length: 13

CDR3 protein: CASYYRTEQELFF
V gene: TRBV5-1
J gene: TRBJ2-2
CDR3 length: 13

CDR3 protein: CASSPGTVNGYTF
V gene: TRBV7-9
J gene: TRBJ1-2
CDR3 length: 13

CDR3 protein: CASSLSVNTEAFF
V gene: TRBV7-2
J gene: TRBJ1-1
CDR3 length: 13

CDR3 protein: CASSQEAAGGSTEAFF
V gene: TRBV4-1
J gene: TRBJ1-1
CDR3 length: 16

CDR3 protein: CASSYSKANYGYTF
V gene: TRBV6-5
J gene: TRBJ1-2
CDR3 length: 14

CDR3 protein: CASSRGRVGPDTQYF
V gene: TRBV7-8
J gene: TRBJ2-3
CDR3 length: 15

CDR3 protein: CASSLNTGGQVQYF
V gene: TRBV28
J gene: TRBJ2-7
CDR3 length: 14

CDR3 protein: CATSVQGAEETQYF
V gene: TRBV24-1
J gene: TRBJ2-5
CDR3 length: 14

CDR3 protein: CASSPGSNTIYF
V gene: TRBV11-2
J gene: TRBJ1-3
CDR3 length: 12

CDR3 protein: CASSPNRGTNYGYTF
V gene: TRBV11-1
J gene: TRBJ1-2
CDR3 length: 15

CDR3 protein: CASSGTGSSGNTIYF
V gene: TRBV18
J gene: TRBJ1-3
CDR3 length: 15

CDR3 protein: CASNTRQKAFF
V gene: TRBV2
J gene: TRBJ1-1
CDR3 length: 11

CDR3 protein: CASSYGQAATNEKLFF
V gene: TRBV6-6
J gene: TRBJ1-4
CDR3 length: 16

CDR3 protein: CASSLGSNSLHGYTF
V gene: TRBV7-6
J gene: TRBJ1-2
CDR3 length: 15

CDR3 protein: CASSPSSRDKGYTF
V gene: TRBV27
J gene: TRBJ1-2
CDR3 length: 14

CDR3 protein: CASSFRRESRDEQFF
V gene: TRBV7-3
J gene: TRBJ2-1
CDR3 length: 15

CDR3 protein: CASSHFQGTNEKLFF
V gene: TRBV3-1/TRBV3-2
J gene: TRBJ1-4
CDR3 length: 15

CDR3 protein: CASSQERGNSPLHF
V gene: TRBV4-1
J gene: TRBJ1-6
CDR3 length: 14

CDR3 protein: CASSPGQVIYEQYF
V gene: TRBV6-5
J gene: TRBJ2-7
CDR3 length: 14

CDR3 protein: CASSLNPSGSSYNEQFF
V gene: TRBV7-3
J gene: TRBJ2-1
CDR3 length: 17

CDR3 protein: CASSLTRQVLGTDTQYF
V gene: TRBV27
J gene: TRBJ2-3
CDR3 length: 17

CDR3 protein: CASSSRGNGYTF
V gene: TRBV19
J gene: TRBJ1-2
CDR3 length: 12

CDR3 protein: CASIQGGDPPGANVLTF
V gene: TRBV5-6
J gene: TRBJ2-6
CDR3 length: 17

CDR3 protein: CASSLNRGFSTDTQYF
V gene: TRBV28
J gene: TRBJ2-3
CDR3 length: 16

CDR3 protein: CSASKDRGETQYF
V gene: TRBV20-1
J gene: TRBJ2-5
CDR3 length: 13

CDR3 protein: CASSSLAGGKLYEQYF
V gene: TRBV7-2
J gene: TRBJ2-7
CDR3 length: 16

CDR3 protein: CASSPQGADNEKLFF
V gene: TRBV19
J gene: TRBJ1-4
CDR3 length: 15

CDR3 protein: CASSLGWQGNYGYTF
V gene: TRBV5-1
J gene: TRBJ1-2
CDR3 length: 15

CDR3 protein: CATSSAGTDVNNEQFF
V gene: TRBV15
J gene: TRBJ2-1
CDR3 length: 16

CDR3 protein: CASREGAYGYTF
V gene: TRBV27
J gene: TRBJ1-2
CDR3 length: 12